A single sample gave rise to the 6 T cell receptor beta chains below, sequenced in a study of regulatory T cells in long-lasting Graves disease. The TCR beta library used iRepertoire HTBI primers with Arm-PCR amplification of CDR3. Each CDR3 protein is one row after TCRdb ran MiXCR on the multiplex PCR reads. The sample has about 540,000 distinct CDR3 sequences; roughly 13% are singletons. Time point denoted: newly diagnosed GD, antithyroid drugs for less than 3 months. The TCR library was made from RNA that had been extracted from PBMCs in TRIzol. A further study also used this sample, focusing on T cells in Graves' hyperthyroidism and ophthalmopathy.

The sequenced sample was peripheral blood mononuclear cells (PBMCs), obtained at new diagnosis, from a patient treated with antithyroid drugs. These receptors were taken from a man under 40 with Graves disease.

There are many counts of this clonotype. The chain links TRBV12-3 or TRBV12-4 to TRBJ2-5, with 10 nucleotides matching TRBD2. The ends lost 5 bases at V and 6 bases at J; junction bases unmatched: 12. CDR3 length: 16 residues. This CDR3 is CASSTHLAGGGKTQYF. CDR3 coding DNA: TGTGCCAGCAGTACCCACTTAGCGGGGGGAGGGAAGACCCAGTACTTC.

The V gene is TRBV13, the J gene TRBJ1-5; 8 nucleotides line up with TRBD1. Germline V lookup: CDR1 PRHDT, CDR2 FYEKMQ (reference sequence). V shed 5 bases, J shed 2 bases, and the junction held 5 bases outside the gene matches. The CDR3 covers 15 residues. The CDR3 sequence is CASSPETGGNQPQHF. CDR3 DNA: TGTGCCAGCAGCCCTGAGACAGGGGGCAATCAGCCCCAGCATTTT. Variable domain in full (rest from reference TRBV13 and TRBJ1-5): AAGVIQSPRHLIKEKRETATLKCYPIPRHDTVYWYQQGPGQDPQFLISFYEKMQSDKGSIPDRFSAQQFSDYHSELNMSSLELGDSALYFCASSPETGGNQPQHFGDGTRLSIL.

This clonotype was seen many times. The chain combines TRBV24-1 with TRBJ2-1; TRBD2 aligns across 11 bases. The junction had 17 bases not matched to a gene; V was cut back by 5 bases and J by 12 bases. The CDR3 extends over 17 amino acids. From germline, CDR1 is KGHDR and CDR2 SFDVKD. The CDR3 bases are TGTGCCACCAGTGCATCACTAGCGGGGGATCGTCTTTTGGGGCAGTTCTTC. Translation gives CATSASLAGDRLLGQFF.

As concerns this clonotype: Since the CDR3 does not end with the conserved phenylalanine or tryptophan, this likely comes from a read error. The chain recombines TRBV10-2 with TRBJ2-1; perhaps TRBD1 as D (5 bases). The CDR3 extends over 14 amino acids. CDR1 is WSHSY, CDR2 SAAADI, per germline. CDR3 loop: CASSYFGHYNGQFL. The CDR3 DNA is TGCGCCAGCAGTTACTTTGGACATTACAATGGGCAGTTCCTC.

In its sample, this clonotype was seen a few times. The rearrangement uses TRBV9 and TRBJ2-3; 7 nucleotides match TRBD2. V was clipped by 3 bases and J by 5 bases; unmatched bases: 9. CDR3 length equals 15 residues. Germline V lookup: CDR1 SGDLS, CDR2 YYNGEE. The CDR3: CASSDQAGFKDTQYF. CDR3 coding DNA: TGTGCCAGCAGCGACCAAGCGGGGTTCAAAGATACGCAGTATTTT.

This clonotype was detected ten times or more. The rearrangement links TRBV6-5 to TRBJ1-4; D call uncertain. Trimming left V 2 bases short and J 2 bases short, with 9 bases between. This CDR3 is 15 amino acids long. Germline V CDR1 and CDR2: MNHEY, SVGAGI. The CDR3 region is CASSYGGGTNEKLFF. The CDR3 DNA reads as TGTGCCAGCAGTTACGGAGGAGGGACTAATGAAAAACTGTTTTTT.